Below are 27 T cell receptor beta chains sequenced from a single sample in a study of blood T cell repertoires in COVID-19. Produced via immunoSEQ multiplex PCR; TCRdb's table is partial and in-frame only. The sample has some 300,000 clones; around 90% are singletons. The sample taken for sequencing was peripheral blood. Source of these receptors: a woman between 40 and 55 years old with COVID-19, enrolled during active disease.

V is TRBV4-3 and J is TRBJ1-2; D unclear. This CDR3 spans 16 amino acids. Per germline, CDR1 LGHNA and CDR2 YSLEER. V lost 0 bases and J 0 bases, leaving 11 bases between the germline ends. The CDR3 DNA follows: TGCGCCAGCAGCCAAGAGATTGGCGGGCCTAACTATGGCTACACCTTC. Translation: CASSQEIGGPNYGYTF.

The J gene is TRBJ2-6, the V gene TRBV6-2 or TRBV6-3; 15 nucleotides agree with TRBD2. From germline, CDR1 is MNHEY and CDR2 SVGEGT. V lost 6 bases, J lost 0 bases, and 21 bases stayed unmatched. The CDR3 runs to 24 residues. The CDR3 loop reads CASSLDPGLAGGRTQSSGANVLTF. CDR3 DNA sequence: TGTGCCAGCAGCCTAGATCCGGGACTAGCGGGAGGCCGCACACAAAGCTCTGGGGCCAACGTCCTGACTTTC.

Written as DNA, the CDR3 is TGTGCCAGCAGTTCCACCGGGACAGGGCCCCCCTACGAGCAGTACTTC. Its translation: CASSSTGTGPPYEQYF. V usage is TRBV28 and J usage is TRBJ2-7; 9 bases line up with TRBD1. Per germline, CDR1 MDHEN and CDR2 SYDVKM. The V segment lost 4 bases and the J segment 2 bases; nucleotides outside the gene matches: 9. This CDR3 spans 16 amino acids.

In regard to this clone: One junction end disagrees with the germline gene, perhaps due to a read error. This chain joins TRBV7-9 and TRBJ1-3; D gene ambiguous. Germline CDR1 reads SEHNR; CDR2 reads FQNEAQ (reference sequence). CDR3 length: 13 amino acids. CDR3: CASSLDSGDTIYF. CDR3 bases: TGTGCCAGCAGCTTAGATTCTGGAGACACCATATATTTT.

The rearrangement links TRBV30 to TRBJ2-1; D remains ambiguous. The germline V and J ends were trimmed by 3 bases and 4 bases, with 10 bases remaining between them. The germline V gene has CDR1 GTSNPN and CDR2 SVGIG (reference sequence). The CDR3 is 13 residues long. The DNA of the CDR3 is TGTGCCTGGAGGACTGCTCTTTACAATGAGCAGTTCTTC. This codes for CAWRTALYNEQFF.

The J gene is TRBJ1-6, the V gene TRBV27, with a tentative D call TRBD1 (6 bases). The germline V gene has CDR1 MNHEY and CDR2 SMNVEV (reference sequence). This CDR3 has 16 residues. Trimming left V 5 bases short and J 8 bases short, with 19 bases between. CDR3 sequence reads: CASSPTTGRGYSPLHF. DNA of the CDR3: TGTGCCAGCAGTCCAACCACAGGGCGTGGCTATTCACCCCTCCACTTT.

This chain uses TRBV18 with TRBJ2-3; possible D gene TRBD2, 6 bases. From germline, CDR1 is KGHSH and CDR2 LQKENI. The V gene lost 3 bases and the J gene lost 6 bases, with 28 bases spanning the gap. The CDR3 covers 19 residues. CDR3 nucleotide sequence: TGTGCCAGCTCACCTACACGGTCCTTACCGGGACTTCAGGCGGATACGCAGTATTTT. Amino acids: CASSPTRSLPGLQADTQYF.

CDR3 coding DNA: TGTGCCAGTAACCCGCGGGCGGGGGGGCTCAATGAGCAGTTCTTC. As protein: CASNPRAGGLNEQFF. V usage is TRBV19 and J usage is TRBJ2-1; 9 nucleotides line up with TRBD2. The germline V gene encodes CDR1 LNHDA and CDR2 SQIVND (reference sequence). V lost 7 bases and J lost 6; bases outside the gene matches: 10. The CDR3 is 15 residues long.

This clone has more than one count but fewer than ten. The chain has TRBV7-9 and TRBJ1-1, with D perhaps TRBD1 (5 bases). The CDR3 covers 13 residues. The V and J ends lost 3 bases and 8 bases respectively, with 13 bases between them. In germline, CDR1 is SEHNR, CDR2 FQNEAQ (reference sequence). The CDR3 here is CASSLGRDGEAFF. CDR3 nucleotides: TGTGCCAGCAGCTTGGGGCGGGACGGAGAAGCTTTCTTT.

The rearrangement links TRBV7-9 to TRBJ1-1, with D maybe TRBD1 (6 bases). Between the trimmed V and J ends, which lost 1 base and 0 bases, there was a span of 15 bases. The CDR3 spans 17 residues. CDR1 and CDR2 from the germline V gene are SEHNR and FQNEAQ (reference sequence). Here the CDR3 reads CASSLGTGLFMNTEAFF. CDR3 DNA: TGTGCCAGCAGCTTAGGTACAGGGTTATTTATGAACACTGAAGCTTTCTTT.

The chain uses TRBV28 and TRBJ2-7; D may be TRBD1 (5 bases). The CDR3 runs to 13 residues. The V and J ends lost 3 bases and 3 bases respectively, with 9 bases between them. Germline loops: CDR1 MDHEN, CDR2 SYDVKM. The CDR3 bases are TGTGCCAGCAGTTTTAGGGGCTACTACGAGCAGTACTTC. Encoded protein: CASSFRGYYEQYF.

This clone was detected a few times. The chain uses TRBV6-5 and TRBJ2-7; 10 bases line up with TRBD1. V gave up 5 bases and J gave up 5 bases; unmatched junction bases: 6. This CDR3 region has 14 residues. The V gene's germline CDR1 is MNHEY and CDR2 SVGAGI. The CDR3 spells CASSPQTGGDEQYF. The CDR3 DNA sequence: TGTGCCAGCAGTCCCCAGACAGGGGGCGACGAGCAGTACTTC.

The chain uses TRBV6-5 and TRBJ2-7; D not certain. Trimming stripped 2 bases from V and 2 bases from J, with 7 bases between. CDR3 size: 13 residues. Germline V gene lookup returns CDR1 MNHEY and CDR2 SVGAGI. CDR3 nucleotides: TGTGCCAGCAGTTACACGGTCCCCTACGAGCAGTACTTC. Translating it yields CASSYTVPYEQYF.

The genes are TRBV5-6 and TRBJ1-2; no clear D gene. Germline loops: CDR1 SGHDT, CDR2 YYEEEE. This CDR3 has 11 amino acids. V lost 5 bases and J lost 5, with 7 bases in between. The CDR3 spells CASSLAYGYTF. The CDR3, as DNA: TGTGCCAGCAGTCTGGCTTATGGCTACACCTTC.

This clone was seen more than once but under ten times. The chain employs TRBV27 and TRBJ2-3, with D tentatively TRBD2 (5 bases). CDR1 MNHEY and CDR2 SMNVEV come from the germline V gene (reference sequence). The CDR3 runs 14 residues. The germline V and J ends were trimmed by 6 bases and 6 bases, with 16 bases remaining between them. This chain's CDR3 is CASSSDPLADTQYF. CDR3 in DNA: TGTGCCAGCAGCTCCGACCCATTAGCGGATACGCAGTATTTT.

J is TRBJ1-5 and V is TRBV19; no clear D gene. Germline V gene data show CDR1 as LNHDA and CDR2 as SQIVND (reference sequence). This CDR3 has 14 residues. With 2 bases removed from V and 5 bases from J, the gap between germline ends came to 10 bases. This chain's CDR3 is CASSIMLGDQPQHF. CDR3 bases: TGTGCCAGTAGTATAATGCTCGGAGATCAGCCCCAGCATTTT. The variable domain in full, with the rest retrieved from reference TRBV19 and TRBJ1-5, is DGGITQSPKYLFRKEGQNVTLSCEQNLNHDAMYWYRQDPGQGLRLIYYSQIVNDFQKGDIAEGYSVSREKKESFPLTVTSAQKNPTAFYLCASSIMLGDQPQHFGDGTRLSIL.

This chain joins TRBV5-1 and TRBJ2-6, with 7 nucleotides matching TRBD1. Germline CDR1 and CDR2: SGHRS and YFSETQ. This CDR3 is built from 19 residues. V trimming: 6 bases; J trimming: 0 bases; junction bases outside the gene matches: 15. As DNA, the CDR3 is TGCGCCAGCACCCAAATCCCGGGACAGCGAGGCTCTGGGGCCAACGTCCTGACTTTC. Its protein product is CASTQIPGQRGSGANVLTF.

The chain carries TRBV3-1 (or the pseudogene TRBV3-2) and TRBJ1-1; maybe TRBD1 (6 bases). CDR3 length: 15 amino acids. Per the germline V gene, CDR1 is LGHDT and CDR2 is YNNKEL (reference sequence). Trimming removed 4 bases from V and 10 bases from J, with 22 bases in between. The CDR3 region has the DNA TGTGCCAGCAGCCTTTCCGGGACACGAAAAGGTGGAGCTTTCTTT. It yields the protein CASSLSGTRKGGAFF.

This clone has just one count. CDR3 amino acids: CASSLATGQGATGELFF. The CDR3 DNA sequence: TGTGCCAGCAGCTTAGCTACGGGACAGGGGGCGACCGGGGAGCTGTTTTTT. The chain recombines TRBV11-3 with TRBJ2-2; 12 bases fit TRBD1. The trim removed 1 base at V and 5 bases at J, leaving 5 bases unmatched. This CDR3 comprises 17 residues. The germline gives CDR1 SGHNT, CDR2 YENEEA.

With regard to this clone: The junction departs from germline at one end; a sequencing error may be responsible. This chain connects TRBV7-7 to TRBJ1-1; D gene ambiguous. Germline V gives CDR1 SSHAT, CDR2 FNYEAQ (reference sequence). The CDR3 contains 14 residues. The CDR3, as DNA: TGTGCTAGCAGCCTAAACAGTCAATTCACTGAAGCTTTCTTT. Translated, it gives CASSLNSQFTEAFF. The full variable domain, in which reference TRBV7-7 and TRBJ1-1 provide the parts outside the CDR3, is GAGVSQSPRYKVTKRGQDVTLRCDPISSHATLYWYQQALGQGPEFLTYFNYEAQPDKSGLPSDRFSAERPEGSISTLTIQRTEQRDSAMYRCASSLNSQFTEAFFGQGTRLTVV.

Only a few counts were recorded for this clone. The chain combines TRBV18 with TRBJ1-1; 8 bases match TRBD1. Germline CDR1 KGHSH, CDR2 LQKENI. Trimming cost V 4 bases and J 11 bases; bases outside gene matches: 12. This CDR3 is 14 amino acids long. CDR3 residues: CASSLLHRGDTAFF. CDR3 bases: TGTGCCAGCTCACTTCTACACAGGGGGGATACGGCTTTCTTT.

This chain links TRBV4-1 with TRBJ1-4; TRBD1 aligns across 7 bases. The CDR3 covers 16 residues. V shed 3 bases, J shed 8 bases, and the junction held 12 bases outside the gene matches. The germline CDR1 and CDR2 sequences are MGHRA and YSYEKL. The CDR3 DNA reads TGCGCCAGCAGCCAGAGAACGGGACAGTCGATGGAAAAACTGTTTTTT. Encoded protein: CASSQRTGQSMEKLFF.

The chain uses TRBV3-1 (or the pseudogene TRBV3-2) and TRBJ1-4; the D gene is possibly TRBD1 (5 bases). There are 17 residues in the CDR3. V gave up 6 bases and J gave up 3 bases, with 20 bases separating them. Germline-derived CDR1 and CDR2 are LGHDT and YNNKEL (reference sequence). CDR3 in DNA: TGTGCCAGCAGAAATTACACAGTCCCGGGGGCTAATGAAAAACTGTTTTTT. It yields the protein CASRNYTVPGANEKLFF.

In this sample, this clone turned up once. The rearrangement links TRBV4-1 to TRBJ1-2; tentative D call: TRBD1 (5 bases). Germline values: CDR1 MGHRA, CDR2 YSYEKL. The CDR3 extends over 16 amino acids. The ends were cut back, 6 bases at V and 4 bases at J, with 21 bases in the middle. In nucleotides, the CDR3 is TGCGCCAGCAGTCCACGCTTTAACGGGGGGTCCTATGGCTACACCTTC. Translated: CASSPRFNGGSYGYTF.

V and J are TRBV6-5 and TRBJ1-1; TRBD1 matches 8 bases. Trimming removed 2 bases from V and 7 bases from J; junction bases left unmatched: 3. The germline CDR1 and CDR2 sequences are MNHEY and SVGAGI. This CDR3 has 13 residues. The CDR3 nucleotides are TGTGCCAGCAGTTACCCTGGGACAGGTGAAGCTTTCTTT. Its translation is CASSYPGTGEAFF.

There are a few counts of this clone. The genes are TRBV5-1 and TRBJ2-4; 7 nucleotides match TRBD1. The germline V gene has CDR1 SGHRS and CDR2 YFSETQ. The CDR3 length is 13 residues. V shed 4 bases and J 4 bases; nucleotides not matched to a gene: 2. Here the CDR3 reads CASSDRVKNIQYF. In DNA, the CDR3 is TGCGCCAGCAGCGACAGGGTGAAAAACATTCAGTACTTC.

This clone has a handful of counts. This CDR3 is CASSQDWGGNYGYTF. The CDR3 bases are TGTGCCAGCAGCCAAGATTGGGGGGGAAACTATGGCTACACCTTC. The chain combines TRBV14 with TRBJ1-2, with D possibly being TRBD1 (5 bases). This CDR3 comprises 15 residues. V was clipped by 0 bases and J by 2 bases, with 10 bases between them. Germline assignment: CDR1 SGHDN and CDR2 FVKESK. Supplemented by reference TRBV14 and TRBJ1-2, the full variable domain reads EAGVTQFPSHSVIEKGQTVTLRCDPISGHDNLYWYRRVMGKEIKFLLHFVKESKQDESGMPNNRFLAERTGGTYSTLKVQPAELEDSGVYFCASSQDWGGNYGYTFGSGTRLTVV.